These 19 T cell receptor beta chains were sequenced from one sample in a study of CD8+CD57+ T cells in acquired aplastic anemia. The patients chosen for sequencing had shown expansion of CD8+CD57+ cells (detected by flow cytometry). Genomic DNA was employed as the template in profiling TCR beta VDJ and CDR3. MiXCR was run by TCRdb on the reads, yielding one entry per CDR3 protein. In the table there are around 210,000 distinct CDR3 sequences, 65% of which are singletons. Sequenced material: sorted CD4+, CD8+, or CD8+CD57+ T cells (not recorded which) from PBMCs. The receptors shown here come from a human donor with aplastic anemia.

This chain uses TRBV5-1 with TRBJ2-5, with D uncertain. Germline CDR1 SGHRS, CDR2 YFSETQ. The CDR3 has 15 amino acids. Trimming stripped 2 bases from V and 1 base from J, with 12 bases between. The CDR3: CASSFATPTQETQYF. The CDR3 DNA is TGCGCCAGCAGCTTCGCAACACCTACCCAAGAGACCCAGTACTTC. The whole variable domain, filled in from reference TRBV5-1 and TRBJ2-5, reads KAGVTQTPRYLIKTRGQQVTLSCSPISGHRSVSWYQQTPGQGLQFLFEYFSETQRNKGNFPGRFSGRQFSNSRSEMNVSTLELGDSALYLCASSFATPTQETQYFGPGTRLLVL.

CDR3 amino acids: CATSSTQGLGNQPQHF. In DNA, the CDR3 is TGTGCCACCAGCAGCACCCAGGGTTTAGGCAATCAGCCCCAGCATTTT. The chain recombines TRBV15 with TRBJ1-5; tentative D call: TRBD1 (5 bases). CDR1 LNHNV and CDR2 YYDKDF come from the germline V gene (reference sequence). The CDR3 totals 16 residues. The V end lost 3 bases, the J end lost 2 bases, and 14 bases lay between the germline ends.

The chain combines TRBV15 with TRBJ2-1; 12 bases align to TRBD1. The V segment lost 3 bases and the J segment 0 bases; nucleotides outside the gene matches: 12. This CDR3 region has 20 residues. Germline V gene sequence: CDR1 LNHNV, CDR2 YYDKDF (reference sequence). The CDR3 sequence: CATSSSRSGQGAVSYNEQFF. CDR3 coding DNA: TGTGCCACCAGCAGCTCCAGGTCGGGACAGGGGGCCGTCTCCTACAATGAGCAGTTCTTC.

The V and J genes are TRBV5-1 and TRBJ2-7; TRBD1 might be the D (6 bases). V dropped 9 bases and J dropped 2 bases, with 18 bases sitting between them. Per the germline V gene, CDR1 is SGHRS and CDR2 is YFSETQ. The CDR3 consists of 14 residues. The CDR3 nucleotides are TGCGCCACCTCCCCGGGACAAGAAACCTACGAGCAGTACTTC. It is translated as CATSPGQETYEQYF.

In this sample, this clonotype turned up a few times. The chain has TRBV5-5 and TRBJ2-5; the D gene is possibly TRBD2 (6 bases). The CDR3 contains 14 residues. Germline values: CDR1 SGHKS, CDR2 YYEKEE (reference sequence). The V gene lost 4 bases and the J gene lost 4 bases, with 14 bases spanning the gap. CDR3 DNA: TGTGCCAGCAGCGACAGACGGCGGGGAGAGACCCAGTACTTC. Its protein is CASSDRRRGETQYF.

This clonotype was seen at least ten times. V gene TRBV12-3 or TRBV12-4 combines with J gene TRBJ2-5; D remains unclear. Trimming took off 4 bases at V and 1 base at J, with 10 bases between the two ends. The CDR3 is 14 amino acids. The CDR3 DNA reads TGTGCCAGCAGTTCGTCCAGGATCCAAGAGACCCAGTACTTC. This sequence encodes CASSSSRIQETQYF.

The chain has TRBV7-9 and TRBJ2-1, with 10 bases aligning to TRBD1. This CDR3 has 15 residues. Germline-derived CDR1 and CDR2 are SEHNR and FQNEAQ (reference sequence). V lost 5 bases and J lost 7; bases outside the gene matches: 8. CDR3 DNA: TGTGCCAGCAGCCCACCGGGACAGGGGTTGAATGAGCAGTTCTTC. Its protein is CASSPPGQGLNEQFF.

This chain links TRBV5-5 with TRBJ1-5; 7 nucleotides align to TRBD1. Per the germline V gene, CDR1 is SGHKS and CDR2 is YYEKEE (reference sequence). CDR3 length: 16 residues. V gave up 0 bases and J gave up 2 bases; unmatched junction bases: 5. The CDR3 DNA is TGTGCCAGCAGCTTGGAGACAGGGCTCGGCAATCAGCCCCAGCATTTT. Its protein product is CASSLETGLGNQPQHF.

The rearrangement uses TRBV9 and TRBJ1-4; D is ambiguous. CDR1 and CDR2 from the germline V gene are SGDLS and YYNGEE. This CDR3 is 15 amino acids long. V was cut by 1 base and J by 4 bases, with 11 bases left in between. The CDR3 reads CASSVSQGNNEKLFF. CDR3 bases: TGTGCCAGCAGCGTATCCCAAGGGAATAATGAAAAACTGTTTTTT.

The chain joins TRBV11-3 to TRBJ2-6; TRBD2 matches 13 bases. Trimming at V came to 0 bases and at J to 3 bases, leaving 5 bases not matched to a gene. Germline V gives CDR1 SGHNT, CDR2 YENEEA. This CDR3 has 19 amino acids. The CDR3 loop reads CASSLESGLAGLGANVLTF. As DNA, the CDR3 is TGTGCCAGCAGCTTAGAGTCGGGACTAGCGGGGCTTGGGGCCAACGTCCTGACTTTC.

This clonotype was seen more than once but under ten times. The V and J genes are TRBV2 and TRBJ2-5, with 12 bases identical to TRBD2. J lost 4 bases, V lost 6 bases, and 3 bases had no gene match. From germline, CDR1 is SNHLY and CDR2 FYNNEI. CDR3 size: 14 residues. The CDR3 DNA follows: TGTGCCAGCAGACAGGGACTAGCGGGAGAGACCCAGTACTTC. Translating gives CASRQGLAGETQYF.

This chain links TRBV20-1 with TRBJ1-1, with TRBD1 matching 7 bases. With 4 bases clipped from V and 3 bases from J, the junction kept 11 bases outside the gene matches. Germline assignment: CDR1 DFQATT and CDR2 SNEGSKA (reference sequence). The length of the CDR3 is 15 residues. CDR3 in DNA: TGCAGTGCTATTCCCCTGACAGGGTCCCACACTGAAGCTTTCTTT. Translated, it gives CSAIPLTGSHTEAFF.

DNA for the CDR3: TGCGCCAGCAGCTCGCCCCAGGGTGGCGGGGGCCCCCAAGAGACCCAGCATTTT. It codes for CASSSPQGGGGPQETQHF. This chain uses TRBV5-1 with TRBJ1-5; D perhaps matches TRBD1 (6 bases). The CDR3 is 18 residues long. Germline lookup yields CDR1 SGHRS and CDR2 YFSETQ. Trimming took 3 bases from V and 11 from J, leaving 30 bases between them.

This clonotype was picked up a small number of times. The rearrangement uses TRBV15 and TRBJ2-7; perhaps D is TRBD1 or TRBD2 (5 bases each). Germline values: CDR1 LNHNV, CDR2 YYDKDF (reference sequence). The CDR3 spans 16 residues. Trimming stripped 0 bases from V and 5 bases from J, with 17 bases between. The CDR3: CATSRDMGPGLDEQYF. DNA of the CDR3: TGTGCCACCAGCAGAGATATGGGACCCGGGTTGGACGAGCAGTACTTC. Using reference TRBV15 and TRBJ2-7 for the parts outside the CDR3, the full variable domain is DAMVIQNPRYQVTQFGKPVTLSCSQTLNHNVMYWYQQKSSQAPKLLFHYYDKDFNNEADTPDNFQSRRPNTSFCFLDIRSPGLGDTAMYLCATSRDMGPGLDEQYFGPGTRLTVT.

V usage is TRBV12-5 and J usage is TRBJ2-2; D call uncertain. CDR3 length: 11 amino acids. In germline, CDR1 is LGHNT, CDR2 FRNRAP. The CDR3 here is CASSLKGELFF. The CDR3 bases are TGTGCCAGCAGCTTAAAGGGGGAGCTGTTTTTT.

This chain links TRBV7-9 with TRBJ2-7; 12 nucleotides agree with TRBD2. This CDR3 spans 15 amino acids. Trimming took 5 bases from V and 6 from J; bases not matched to a gene: 8. Looked up from germline, CDR1 is SEHNR and CDR2 is FQNEAQ (reference sequence). The CDR3 DNA reads as TGTGCCAGCAGCATAACTAGCGGGAGGACGTTCGAGCAGTACTTC. Amino acid sequence: CASSITSGRTFEQYF.

The rearrangement joins TRBV20-1 to TRBJ2-5, with a tentative D call TRBD2 (6 bases). CDR3 length: 14 residues. Germline-derived CDR1 and CDR2 are DFQATT and SNEGSKA (reference sequence). The V and J ends lost 6 bases and 0 bases respectively, with 14 bases between them. The CDR3 DNA sequence: TGCAGTGCCCCAGGGTCGGGAGACCAAGAGACCCAGTACTTC. Amino acids: CSAPGSGDQETQYF.

This clonotype was detected only a few times. The gene calls are TRBV25-1 and TRBJ1-3, with 7 nucleotides matching TRBD1. Trimming took 4 bases from V and 0 from J; bases not matched to a gene: 6. Germline V gives CDR1 MGHDK, CDR2 SYGVNS. The CDR3 consists of 16 residues. CDR3 sequence: CASSAGQSFSGNTIYF. The CDR3 nucleotides read TGTGCCAGCAGTGCGGGACAGTCCTTCTCTGGAAACACCATATATTTT.

This chain uses TRBV7-9 with TRBJ1-4; 7 nucleotides match TRBD1. The germline V gene encodes CDR1 SEHNR and CDR2 FQNEAQ (reference sequence). CDR3 size: 18 residues. J lost 3 bases, V lost 6 bases, and 16 bases had no gene match. CDR3 coding DNA: TGTGCCAGCAGTTTGGACAGGAGGAGGGAGGGGGCTAATGAAAAACTGTTTTTT. Its protein is CASSLDRRREGANEKLFF.